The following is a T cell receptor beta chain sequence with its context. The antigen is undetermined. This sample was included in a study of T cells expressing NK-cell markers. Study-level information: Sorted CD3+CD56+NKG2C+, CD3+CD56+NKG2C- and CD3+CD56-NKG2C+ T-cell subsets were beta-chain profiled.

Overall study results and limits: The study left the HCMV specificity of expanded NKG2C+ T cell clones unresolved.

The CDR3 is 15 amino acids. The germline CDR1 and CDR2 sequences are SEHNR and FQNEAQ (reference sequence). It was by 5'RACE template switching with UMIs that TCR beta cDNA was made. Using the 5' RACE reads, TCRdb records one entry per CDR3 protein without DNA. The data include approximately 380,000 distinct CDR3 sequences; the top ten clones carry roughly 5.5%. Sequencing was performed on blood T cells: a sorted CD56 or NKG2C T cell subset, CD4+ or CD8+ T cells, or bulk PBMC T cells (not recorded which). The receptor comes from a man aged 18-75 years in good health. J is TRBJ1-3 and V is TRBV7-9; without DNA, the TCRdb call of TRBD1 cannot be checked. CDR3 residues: CASSLGPGAGNTIYF.